This record concerns one TCR beta chain sequence. Being one base from a much bigger clone, this may be a read error. This sample was included in a study of CD8 T cells in ankylosing spondylitis. TCRdb redid the calling of the 5' RACE reads with MiXCR, one entry per CDR3 protein. The sample has about 240,000 distinct CDR3 sequences; approximately 9% are singletons. Germline values: CDR1 GTSNPN, CDR2 SVGIG (reference sequence). This CDR3 comprises 14 residues. The rearrangement joins TRBV30 to TRBJ2-2; TRBD1 aligns across 9 bases. Sequencing was performed on blood, either unsorted or a sorted T cell fraction (not recorded which). The TCR was taken from a male donor with ankylosing spondylitis or in good health (not recorded which). The CDR3 reads CAWRQGQGTGGLFF. The DNA of the CDR3 is TGTGCCTGGAGGCAGGGACAGGGAACCGGGGGGCTGTTTTTT.